This T cell receptor beta chain was retrieved from a study of blood T cell repertoires in COVID-19. Overall study: COVID-19 samples from acute and convalescent phases originated in the United States, Italy and Spain. Nucleic acid was either cDNA or gDNA, and it came from T cells, B-cell-depleted T cells, or PBMCs.

As handled by the study authors: It was from reference gene primer amplification that nucleated cell counts were estimated. Measured with immunoSEQ multiplex PCR; TCRdb has only the in-frame clones, and not every one. That table supplies the V and J calls and clone size; D and trimming were determined from the DNA. The sample holds around 70,000 clones; just over 85% are singletons and the top ten take over 7.5%. The CDR3 consists of 15 residues. Trimming pared 2 bases from V and 3 bases from J, leaving 14 bases between. Germline V gene data show CDR1 as SGHDT and CDR2 as YYEEEE. The J gene is TRBJ1-2, the V gene TRBV5-6, with no clear D. Sequences were obtained from peripheral blood. This TCR was sampled from a man between 25 and 39 years old with acute or convalescent COVID-19. In nucleotides, the CDR3 is TGTGCCAGCAGCTTCCCGGACCTCGGGGACTATGGCTACACCTTC. Protein sequence: CASSFPDLGDYGYTF.